This T cell receptor (beta chain) comes out of a study of T-cell memory formation after mild COVID-19. Study-level background: TCR clusters mostly belonged to single donors. General study results and limits: Clones shrinking from day 15 to 85 showed even CD4/CD8 mixes; later expanders tilted CD4+.

5'RACE, which relied on constant-segment primers, yielded TCR alpha and TCR beta cDNA libraries carrying sample barcodes and UMIs. TCRdb processed the 5' RACE reads anew with MiXCR; each CDR3 protein has one entry. The repertoire holds 250,000 to 350,000 distinct CDR3 sequences, with less than 20% as singletons. The CDR3 contains 13 residues. V was shortened by 5 bases and J by 4 bases, with 9 bases between the two germline ends. As for this clonotype: Its antigen is as yet unknown.

J is TRBJ1-5 and V is TRBV12-3 or TRBV12-4, with D perhaps TRBD1 (5 bases). The sample comprised PBMCs or a T cell subset sorted from them (not recorded which). The sequence derives from a man aged 18-30 years who had mild COVID-19 (a few samples of this study predate the infection). Cell type and time point are not known. The CDR3 loop is CASSVDRNQPQHF. CDR3 nucleotide sequence: TGTGCCAGCAGTGTCGACAGAAATCAGCCCCAGCATTTT.